These 24 T cell receptor beta chains were sequenced from one sample in a study of technical replicates of blood from a handful of donors (dated by TCRdb to the late 2010s). Preparation of the library involved the immunoSEQ multiplex PCR assay. TCRdb stores this immuneACCESS table with in-frame sequences only. Part of the clones is absent; in the studies checked, under half of the shortfall reflects unresolved V genes, and no reason is known for the rest. Within this sample are about 85,000 clones, with about 94% of them counted one time only. Over 0.2% of the sample lies in the top ten. Sequences were obtained from T cells isolated from PBMCs. The receptor source for this set is a human donor in good health.

The chain employs TRBV5-4 and TRBJ2-3; the match to TRBD1 covers 8 bases. With V trimmed by 4 bases and J by 6 bases, 16 bases remained unmatched. Looked up from germline, CDR1 is SGHNT and CDR2 is YYREEE (reference sequence). The CDR3 has 17 amino acids. The CDR3 loop reads CASSLGGQGIHKDTQYF. The CDR3, as DNA: TGTGCCAGCAGCCTGGGAGGACAGGGTATTCACAAGGATACGCAGTATTTT.

The chain recombines TRBV10-2 with TRBJ1-1; D remains unclear. V lost 2 bases to trimming and J lost 5 bases, with 9 bases between them. The CDR3 runs 13 residues. CDR1 WSHSY and CDR2 SAAADI come from the germline V gene. The CDR3 region is CASSEEQPTEAFF. As DNA, the CDR3 is TGCGCCAGCAGTGAGGAACAGCCAACTGAAGCTTTCTTT.

A single count supports this clone. The chain couples TRBV2 to TRBJ2-7, with TRBD1 identical over 8 bases. Germline trimming cut 6 bases from V and 6 bases from J; bases unmatched to any gene: 13. Germline V gives CDR1 SNHLY, CDR2 FYNNEI. This CDR3 spans 15 amino acids. The CDR3 DNA sequence: TGTGCCAGCAGGGAGGGGGACAGGTACATTGCCGAGCAGTACTTC. Its protein is CASREGDRYIAEQYF.

The chain combines TRBV5-6 with TRBJ1-1, with D possibly matching TRBD1 (5 bases). This CDR3 region has 15 residues. V was cut by 3 bases and J by 5 bases, with 17 bases left in between. Germline CDR1 SGHDT, CDR2 YYEEEE. The DNA for the CDR3 is TGTGCCAGCAGCTCTCCCGTACAGGCGAAAACTGAAGCTTTCTTT. This gives the protein CASSSPVQAKTEAFF.

This clone appeared once. The rearrangement joins TRBV2 to TRBJ1-1; unclear D gene. Germline V lookup: CDR1 SNHLY, CDR2 FYNNEI. CDR3 length: 14 residues. V lost 0 bases to trimming and J lost 4 bases, with 9 bases between them. CDR3 sequence: CASSEAAAGTEAFF. The CDR3 region has the DNA TGTGCCAGCAGTGAAGCGGCGGCTGGCACTGAAGCTTTCTTT.

The chain employs TRBV9 and TRBJ2-1, with 8 bases that match TRBD2. The length of the CDR3 is 16 residues. V lost 0 bases and J lost 6; bases outside the gene matches: 8. Germline V gene lookup returns CDR1 SGDLS and CDR2 YYNGEE. DNA for the CDR3: TGTGCCAGCAGCGTAGGAGTACGGGAGGGCCCCAATGAGCAGTTCTTC. Translation: CASSVGVREGPNEQFF.

The V gene is TRBV6-5, the J gene TRBJ2-7; 7 positions agree with TRBD1. Trimming at V came to 2 bases and at J to 1 base, leaving 8 bases not matched to a gene. CDR3 size: 16 residues. Germline CDR1 MNHEY, CDR2 SVGAGI. The CDR3 here is CASSYRLRDSSYEQYF. The CDR3 coding sequence is TGTGCCAGCAGTTACAGGCTAAGGGACAGTTCCTACGAGCAGTACTTC.

This clone was seen a single time. The V gene is TRBV10-3, the J gene TRBJ2-1; tentative D call: TRBD1 (6 bases). V was cut by 4 bases and J by 9 bases, with 13 bases left in between. From germline, CDR1 is ENHRY and CDR2 SYGVKD. The CDR3 covers 13 residues. CDR3 region: CAISVKGEGEQFF. CDR3 sequence (DNA): TGTGCCATCAGTGTTAAGGGGGAAGGTGAGCAGTTCTTC.

This chain joins TRBV7-9 and TRBJ2-1; D gene uncertain. CDR1 is SEHNR, CDR2 FQNEAQ, per germline (reference sequence). The CDR3 totals 12 residues. V lost 1 base to trimming and J lost 9 bases, with 7 bases between them. CDR3 DNA sequence: TGTGCCAGCAGCTTAGGGTGGAGTGAGCAGTTCTTC. Translated: CASSLGWSEQFF.

The rearrangement uses TRBV5-4 and TRBJ2-7; 8 bases are a match to TRBD2. This CDR3 region has 15 residues. Trimming removed 0 bases from V and 1 base from J; junction bases left unmatched: 3. CDR1 and CDR2 from the germline V gene are SGHNT and YYREEE (reference sequence). CDR3 in amino acids: CASSLGTSGSYEQYF. DNA of the CDR3: TGTGCCAGCAGCTTGGGAACTAGCGGTTCCTACGAGCAGTACTTC.

The chain employs TRBV4-1 and TRBJ2-3, with D possibly matching TRBD2 (6 bases). This CDR3 is built from 16 residues. V was cut by 3 bases and J by 7 bases, with 20 bases left in between. The germline CDR1 and CDR2 sequences are MGHRA and YSYEKL. CDR3 nucleotide sequence: TGCGCCAGCAGCCACGACGTACTAGCCCCTCAGAATACGCAGTATTTT. Its protein product is CASSHDVLAPQNTQYF.

This chain joins TRBV30 and TRBJ2-2; D gene unclear. Germline values: CDR1 GTSNPN, CDR2 SVGIG (reference sequence). Between the trimmed V and J ends, which lost 3 bases and 3 bases, there was a span of 8 bases. This CDR3 is 13 amino acids long. The CDR3 here is CAWSPRDTGELFF. The CDR3, as DNA: TGTGCCTGGAGCCCTCGAGACACCGGGGAGCTGTTTTTT.

The chain uses TRBV30 and TRBJ1-1; D gene ambiguous. Germline V gene lookup returns CDR1 GTSNPN and CDR2 SVGIG (reference sequence). This CDR3 spans 13 amino acids. Trimming took off 6 bases at V and 1 base at J, with 12 bases between the two ends. As DNA, the CDR3 is TGTGCCTGCCGGGAGGAAAGGAACACTGAAGCTTTCTTT. Protein sequence: CACREERNTEAFF.

This clone has just one count. This chain joins TRBV7-3 and TRBJ2-7; D is perhaps TRBD2 (5 bases). The CDR3 contains 13 residues. The ends were cut back, 2 bases at V and 5 bases at J, with 10 bases in the middle. The germline gives CDR1 SGHTA, CDR2 FQGTGA. The CDR3 loop reads CASSLAGSNEQYF. CDR3 sequence (DNA): TGTGCCAGCAGCTTAGCGGGTAGTAACGAGCAGTACTTC. The whole variable domain, remainder taken from reference TRBV7-3 and TRBJ2-7, is GAGVSQTPSNKVTEKGKYVELRCDPISGHTALYWYRQSLGQGPEFLIYFQGTGAADDSGLPNDRFFAVRPEGSVSTLKIQRTERGDSAVYLCASSLAGSNEQYFGPGTRLTVT.

The chain couples TRBV5-1 to TRBJ2-2, with 10 bases fitting TRBD2. V gave up 4 bases and J gave up 7 bases; unmatched junction bases: 10. The CDR3 consists of 16 residues. The germline V gene has CDR1 SGHRS and CDR2 YFSETQ. The CDR3 bases are TGCGCCAGCAGCGTACTTTTAGCGGGAGGCGGCGGGGAGCTGTTTTTT. Protein sequence: CASSVLLAGGGGELFF.

This sequence joins TRBV6-5 and TRBJ2-7, with D perhaps matching TRBD1 (6 bases). Germline CDR1 and CDR2: MNHEY and SVGAGI. Trimming shortened V by 5 bases and J by 4 bases, and 18 bases separated the two germline ends. The CDR3 length is 15 residues. CDR3 loop: CASSRVFGGVYEQYF. For the CDR3, the DNA is TGTGCCAGCAGTCGCGTTTTTGGGGGCGTTTACGAGCAGTACTTC.

The V call is TRBV11-3, the J call TRBJ1-6; tentatively, D is TRBD1 (6 bases). Germline V gene lookup returns CDR1 SGHNT and CDR2 YENEEA. V was shortened by 2 bases and J by 7 bases, with 9 bases between the two germline ends. This CDR3 has 14 amino acids. In DNA form, the CDR3 reads TGTGCCAGCAGCTTAAACACAGGGAATTCACCCCTCCACTTT. Encoded protein: CASSLNTGNSPLHF.

The rearrangement links TRBV19 to TRBJ1-5, with 7 bases fitting TRBD1. J lost 4 bases, V lost 3 bases, and 6 bases had no gene match. The CDR3 is 15 amino acids. The germline gives CDR1 LNHDA, CDR2 SQIVND (reference sequence). The CDR3 spells CASSIRQGLNQPQHF. The CDR3 nucleotides are TGTGCCAGTAGTATTCGACAGGGTCTGAATCAGCCCCAGCATTTT.

The rearrangement uses TRBV7-9 and TRBJ1-6; the D gene is possibly TRBD1 (5 bases). Trimming cost V 2 bases and J 5 bases, with 13 bases left between them. The CDR3 is 16 residues long. CDR1 is SEHNR, CDR2 FQNEAQ, per germline (reference sequence). This CDR3 reads CASSLLRAGNNSPLHF. The CDR3 DNA sequence: TGTGCCAGCAGCTTACTTCGGGCAGGGAATAATTCACCCCTCCACTTT.

The chain has TRBV28 and TRBJ2-7; TRBD2 aligns across 11 bases. Germline V lookup: CDR1 MDHEN, CDR2 SYDVKM. The junction had 10 bases not matched to a gene; V was cut back by 6 bases and J by 3 bases. The CDR3 contains 16 residues. In DNA form, the CDR3 reads TGTGCCAGCAGCTCCACTCGGACTAGCGGGTACTACGAGCAGTACTTC. Its protein product is CASSSTRTSGYYEQYF.

The CDR3 bases are TGTGCCAGCAGCGTAGACAGGGTTGGCTATGGCTACACCTTC. It codes for CASSVDRVGYGYTF. The chain combines TRBV9 with TRBJ1-2, with D possibly being TRBD1 (6 bases). Germline CDR1 SGDLS, CDR2 YYNGEE. With 0 bases removed from V and 4 bases from J, the gap between germline ends came to 10 bases. This CDR3 is 14 amino acids long.

The chain employs TRBV29-1 and TRBJ2-7, with 8 bases identical to TRBD1. In germline, CDR1 is SQVTM, CDR2 ANQGSEA. There are 16 residues in the CDR3. J was trimmed by 2 bases and V by 6 bases; bases with no gene match: 15. Here the CDR3 DNA reads TGCAGCGTAACGGACAGGGAAGAAGGGGTCGCCTACGAGCAGTACTTC. It yields the protein CSVTDREEGVAYEQYF.

The V call is TRBV29-1, the J call TRBJ2-7; 11 nucleotides line up with TRBD2. CDR1 is SQVTM and CDR2 is ANQGSEA in the germline V gene. V lost 0 bases, J lost 3 bases, and 7 bases stayed unmatched. The CDR3 has 16 amino acids. The CDR3 loop reads CSVEDRLAGGHYEQYF. DNA of the CDR3: TGCAGCGTTGAAGATCGGCTAGCGGGAGGCCACTACGAGCAGTACTTC.

The chain joins TRBV7-9 to TRBJ1-4; 7 nucleotides match TRBD1. Looked up from germline, CDR1 is SEHNR and CDR2 is FQNEAQ (reference sequence). The CDR3 loop spans 13 amino acids. The ends lost 5 bases at V and 8 bases at J; junction bases unmatched: 5. CDR3 coding DNA: TGTGCCAGCAGCCAGGGGGTGGAGGAAAAACTGTTTTTT. It encodes CASSQGVEEKLFF.